Following are 10 T cell receptor beta chains from one sample sequenced in a study of T cells in Graves' hyperthyroidism and ophthalmopathy (dated by TCRdb to about 2019). Library preparation was by multiplex PCR. Sequencing relied on an Illumina HiSeq 2000. Amplification of TCR beta CDR3 regions was carried out from RNA transcripts. For the first round of RT-PCR on the TCR CDR3, the HTBI primer set was used together with the Qiagen OneStep RT-PCR kit. Clones were called with MiXCR by TCRdb after fastp trimmed the public reads at Q25, and only in-frame beta chains were retained. Rows merge per CDR3 protein into single entries with the most common DNA and genes. The sample data list some 250,000 distinct CDR3 sequences, and about 14% of these were observed just once. About an eighth of the sample is held by the ten biggest clonotypes. Sequencing was done on a sample of blood. The receptors derive from a woman aged 40-49 years with Graves' hyperthyroidism that later progressed to Graves' ophthalmopathy.

The chain has TRBV5-1 and TRBJ2-3; unclear D gene. The V and J ends lost 3 bases and 0 bases respectively, with 17 bases between them. Germline-derived CDR1 and CDR2 are SGHRS and YFSETQ. The CDR3 is 17 amino acids. The DNA for the CDR3 is TGCGCCAGCAGCTGGGGATTATTACTGGGGAGCACAGATACGCAGTATTTT. Amino acids: CASSWGLLLGSTDTQYF.

This clonotype was counted many times. This chain joins TRBV20-1 and TRBJ2-4; D is unclear. V was pared by 0 bases and J by 0 bases, with 6 bases between. The CDR3 spans 14 residues. Germline V gives CDR1 DFQATT, CDR2 SNEGSKA (reference sequence). CDR3 in amino acids: CSARDSGAKNIQYF. The DNA of the CDR3 is TGCAGTGCTAGAGATTCGGGAGCCAAAAACATTCAGTACTTC.

This clonotype was seen ten or more times. The V call is TRBV29-1, the J call TRBJ2-7; 10 positions agree with TRBD2. Germline CDR1 reads SQVTM; CDR2 reads ANQGSEA. With V trimmed by 2 bases and J by 5 bases, 15 bases remained unmatched. CDR3 length: 17 residues. Here the CDR3 reads CSVELPSASGRWNEQYF. The CDR3 DNA is TGCAGCGTTGAATTGCCCTCGGCTAGCGGGAGATGGAACGAGCAGTACTTC.

There are a few counts of this clonotype. DNA for the CDR3: TGCAGTGCTTTGACTAGCCCTATTCCCTCCTACGAGCAGTACTTC. It translates to CSALTSPIPSYEQYF. The chain has TRBV20-1 and TRBJ2-7, with 7 bases lining up with TRBD2. The CDR3 sequence is 15 residues long. Trimming at V came to 5 bases and at J to 0 bases, leaving 10 bases not matched to a gene. Germline values: CDR1 DFQATT, CDR2 SNEGSKA (reference sequence).

This clonotype was observed many times. This chain links TRBV13 with TRBJ1-1; a possible D gene is TRBD1 (6 bases). The germline gives CDR1 PRHDT, CDR2 FYEKMQ (reference sequence). Trimming removed 8 bases from V and 0 bases from J, with 19 bases in between. The CDR3 covers 16 residues. DNA for the CDR3: TGTGCCAGCGGGCGGACAGTGAAAGCCATGAACACTGAAGCTTTCTTT. Its translation is CASGRTVKAMNTEAFF.

The V call is TRBV27, the J call TRBJ1-3; D call uncertain. Germline values: CDR1 MNHEY, CDR2 SMNVEV (reference sequence). The CDR3 covers 17 residues. Trimming took off 0 bases at V and 0 bases at J, with 12 bases between the two ends. CDR3 residues: CASSLSYLGLSGNTIYF. The CDR3 coding sequence is TGTGCCAGCAGTTTATCATACCTGGGTCTCTCTGGAAACACCATATATTTT.

As regards this clonotype: The CDR3 carries no conserved terminal phenylalanine or tryptophan, so it likely arises from a read error. The chain has TRBV28 and TRBJ1-1, with 8 bases fitting TRBD1. In germline, CDR1 is MDHEN, CDR2 SYDVKM. The CDR3 runs 15 residues. Germline trimming cut 10 bases from V and 3 bases from J; bases unmatched to any gene: 13. CDR3 coding DNA: TGTGCCAACAGCCCTGGGGACAGGTTTCACACTGAAGCTTTCGTT. Its protein product is CANSPGDRFHTEAFV.

This clonotype was detected ten times or more. The chain combines TRBV19 with TRBJ2-7, with D tentatively TRBD1 (6 bases). The germline V and J ends were trimmed by 1 base and 3 bases, with 10 bases remaining between them. Germline V gives CDR1 LNHDA, CDR2 SQIVND (reference sequence). The CDR3 consists of 14 residues. The CDR3 is CASSIVGQSYEQYF. The CDR3 DNA sequence: TGTGCCAGTAGTATAGTGGGACAAAGCTACGAGCAGTACTTC.

In this sample, this clonotype turned up many times. The rearrangement uses TRBV20-1 and TRBJ2-3, with 7 bases matching TRBD1. Germline loops: CDR1 DFQATT, CDR2 SNEGSKA (reference sequence). CDR3 length: 13 amino acids. The CDR3 is CRARGTITDTQYF. The CDR3 nucleotides read TGCAGGGCCAGGGGGACAATCACAGATACGCAGTATTTT.

On this clonotype: One end of the junction varies from germline; a read error may be responsible. This chain uses TRBV7-9 with TRBJ2-1; 12 nucleotides align to TRBD2. CDR3 length: 18 amino acids. Germline V gene sequence: CDR1 SEHNR, CDR2 FQNEAQ (reference sequence). CDR3 bases: TGTCCCAGCAGCCGAGTAGTACTAGCGGGAGGCTCCTACAATGAGCAGTTCTTC. It is translated as CPSSRVVLAGGSYNEQFF.